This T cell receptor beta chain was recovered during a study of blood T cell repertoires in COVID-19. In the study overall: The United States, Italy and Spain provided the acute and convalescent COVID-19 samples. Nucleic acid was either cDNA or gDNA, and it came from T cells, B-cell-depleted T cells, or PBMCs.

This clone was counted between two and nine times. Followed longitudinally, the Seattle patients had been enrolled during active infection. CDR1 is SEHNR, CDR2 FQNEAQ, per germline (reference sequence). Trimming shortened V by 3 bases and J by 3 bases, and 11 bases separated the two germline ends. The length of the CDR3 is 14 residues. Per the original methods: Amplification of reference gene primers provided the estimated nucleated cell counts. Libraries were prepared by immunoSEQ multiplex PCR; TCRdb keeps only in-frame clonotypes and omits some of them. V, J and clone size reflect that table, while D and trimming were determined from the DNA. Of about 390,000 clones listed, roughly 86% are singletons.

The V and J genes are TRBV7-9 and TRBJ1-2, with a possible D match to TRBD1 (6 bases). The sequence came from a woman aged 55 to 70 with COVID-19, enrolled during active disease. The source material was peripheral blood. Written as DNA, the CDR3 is TGTGCCAGCAGCTTTTCGACAGGCCACTATGGCTACACCTTC. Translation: CASSFSTGHYGYTF.